This T cell receptor beta chain was profiled in a study of T cells in Graves' hyperthyroidism and ophthalmopathy. The investigators amplified TCR beta CDR3 regions from RNA transcripts. An initial round of RT-PCR targeting the TCR CDR3 relied on the HTBI primer set. TCRdb ran MiXCR on the multiplex PCR reads and lists one entry per CDR3 protein. The repertoire consists of 500,000 or so distinct CDR3 sequences, with 15% to 20% occurring once and the leading ten covering around 17%. CDR3 length equals 13 residues. The germline V gene encodes CDR1 MDHEN and CDR2 SYDVKM. V shed 6 bases and J shed 5 bases, with 14 bases lying between them. Study-level findings and limits: Most expanded thyroid clonotypes above 0.001 recurred in blood. Ophthalmopathy prediction by the model preceded onset by a median approximately 5.9 months.

This clonotype was seen ten or more times. As yet, its antigen is unknown. What was sequenced was blood. The TCR sequence derives from a woman between 18 and 29 years old with Graves' ophthalmopathy. This sequence joins TRBV28 and TRBJ2-7, with D possibly matching TRBD2 (6 bases). The DNA for the CDR3 is TGTGCCAGCAGATGGAGGGTAGGGGACGAGCAGTACTTC. Translating it yields CASRWRVGDEQYF.